Only a few counts were recorded for the clone carrying this T cell receptor beta chain. The V and J ends lost 4 bases and 1 base respectively, with 8 bases between them. Germline CDR1 is SGHDT and CDR2 is YYEEEE. The length of the CDR3 is 13 residues. TCRdb reprocessed the RT-PCR reads via MiXCR and lists one record per CDR3 protein. The table lists fewer than 800,000 distinct CDR3 sequences, 12% to 15% of them singletons, with 3% to 4.5% in the top ten. The specimen sequenced was memory CD4+ T cells from blood. This TCR was sampled from a female donor in good health, serving as a healthy control. This rearrangement joins TRBV5-6 to TRBJ2-5; D is possibly TRBD2 (5 bases). The CDR3 coding sequence is TGTGCCAGCAGCCACGGGGTCCAAGAGACCCAGTACTTC. This gives the protein CASSHGVQETQYF.